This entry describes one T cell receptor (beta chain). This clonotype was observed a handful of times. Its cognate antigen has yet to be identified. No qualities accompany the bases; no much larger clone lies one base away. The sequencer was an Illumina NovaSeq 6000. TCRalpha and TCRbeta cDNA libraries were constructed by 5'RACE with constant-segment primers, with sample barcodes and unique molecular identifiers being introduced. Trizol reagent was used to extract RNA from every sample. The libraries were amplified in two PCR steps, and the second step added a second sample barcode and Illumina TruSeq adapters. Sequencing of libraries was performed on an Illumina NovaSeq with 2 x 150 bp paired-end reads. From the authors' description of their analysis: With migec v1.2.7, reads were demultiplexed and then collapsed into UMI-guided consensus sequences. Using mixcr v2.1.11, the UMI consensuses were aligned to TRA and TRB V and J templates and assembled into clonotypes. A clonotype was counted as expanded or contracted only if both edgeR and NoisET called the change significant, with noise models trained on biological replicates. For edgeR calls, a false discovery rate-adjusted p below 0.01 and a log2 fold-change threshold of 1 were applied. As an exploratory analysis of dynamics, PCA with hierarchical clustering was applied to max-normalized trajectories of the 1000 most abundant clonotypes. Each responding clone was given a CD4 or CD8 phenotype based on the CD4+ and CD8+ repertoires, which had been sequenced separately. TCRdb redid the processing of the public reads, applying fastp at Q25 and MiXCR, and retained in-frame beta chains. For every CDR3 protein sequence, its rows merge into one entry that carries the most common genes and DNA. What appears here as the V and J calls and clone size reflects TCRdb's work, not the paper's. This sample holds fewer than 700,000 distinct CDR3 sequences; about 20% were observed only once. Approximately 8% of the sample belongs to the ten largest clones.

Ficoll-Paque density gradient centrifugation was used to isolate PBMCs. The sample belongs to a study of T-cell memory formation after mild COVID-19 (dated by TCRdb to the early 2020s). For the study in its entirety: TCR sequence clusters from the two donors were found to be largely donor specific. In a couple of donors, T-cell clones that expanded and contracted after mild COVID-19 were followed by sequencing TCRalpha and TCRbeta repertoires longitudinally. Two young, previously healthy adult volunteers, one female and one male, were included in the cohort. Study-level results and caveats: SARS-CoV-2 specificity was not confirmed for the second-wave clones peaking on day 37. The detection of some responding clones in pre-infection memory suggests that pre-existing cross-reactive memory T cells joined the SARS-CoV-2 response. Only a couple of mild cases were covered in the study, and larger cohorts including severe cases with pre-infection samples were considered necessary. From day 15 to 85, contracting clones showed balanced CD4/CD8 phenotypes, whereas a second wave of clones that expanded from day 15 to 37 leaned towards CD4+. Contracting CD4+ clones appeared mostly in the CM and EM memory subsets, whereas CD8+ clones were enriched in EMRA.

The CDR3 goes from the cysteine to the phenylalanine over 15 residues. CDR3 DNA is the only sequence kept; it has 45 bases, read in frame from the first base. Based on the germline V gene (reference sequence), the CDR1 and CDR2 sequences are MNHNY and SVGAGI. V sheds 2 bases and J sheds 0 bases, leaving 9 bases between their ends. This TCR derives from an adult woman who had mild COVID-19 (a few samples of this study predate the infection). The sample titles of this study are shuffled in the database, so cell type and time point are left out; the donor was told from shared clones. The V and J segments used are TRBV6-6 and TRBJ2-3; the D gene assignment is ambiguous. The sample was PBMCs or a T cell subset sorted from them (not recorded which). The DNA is TGTGCCAGCAGTTACGCGTTCGGAAGCACAGATACGCAGTATTTT. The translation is CASSYAFGSTDTQYF.